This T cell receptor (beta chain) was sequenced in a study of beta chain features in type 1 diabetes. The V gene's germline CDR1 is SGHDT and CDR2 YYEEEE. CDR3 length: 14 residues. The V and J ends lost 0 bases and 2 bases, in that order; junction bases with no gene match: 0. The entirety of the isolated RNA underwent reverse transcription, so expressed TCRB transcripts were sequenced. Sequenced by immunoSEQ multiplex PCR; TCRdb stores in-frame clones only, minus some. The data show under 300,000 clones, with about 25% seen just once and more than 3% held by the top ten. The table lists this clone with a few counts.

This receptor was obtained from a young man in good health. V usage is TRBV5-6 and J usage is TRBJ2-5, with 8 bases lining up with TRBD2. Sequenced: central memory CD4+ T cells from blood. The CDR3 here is CASSLGLAQETQYF. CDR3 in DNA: TGTGCCAGCAGCTTGGGACTAGCGCAAGAGACCCAGTACTTC.